This TCR beta chain was sequenced for a study of monozygotic twins with inflammatory bowel disease. TCRdb reprocessed the 5' RACE reads and keeps a single row for each CDR3 protein, giving no DNA. This sample's clone table lists over 110,000 distinct CDR3 sequences. Per the germline V gene, CDR1 is MDHEN and CDR2 is SYDVKM. The CDR3 has 14 residues. The V gene is TRBV28, the J gene TRBJ1-1; the TCRdb D gene call, TRBD1, has no DNA to confirm it. Sequencing input: blood. The clonotype was recovered from a human donor with ulcerative colitis or Crohn's disease, or a healthy co-twin of an affected twin (not recorded which). CDR3: CASSLVQGGTEAFF.